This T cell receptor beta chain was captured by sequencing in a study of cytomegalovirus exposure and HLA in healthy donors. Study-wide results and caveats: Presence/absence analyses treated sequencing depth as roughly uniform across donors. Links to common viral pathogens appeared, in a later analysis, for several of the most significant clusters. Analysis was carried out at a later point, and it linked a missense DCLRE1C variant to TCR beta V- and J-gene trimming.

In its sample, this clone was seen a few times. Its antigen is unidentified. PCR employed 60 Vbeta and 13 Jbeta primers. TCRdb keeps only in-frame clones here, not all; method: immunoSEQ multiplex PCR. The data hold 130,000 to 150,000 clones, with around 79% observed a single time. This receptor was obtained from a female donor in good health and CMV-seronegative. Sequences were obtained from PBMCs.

CDR3 sequence (DNA): TGTGTCACGAGGGCCTCCGGGAATATGGGGAATGAGCAGTTCTTC. Amino acid sequence: CVTRASGNMGNEQFF. The V gene is TRBV10-3, the J gene TRBJ2-1; possibly TRBD2 for D (5 bases). Germline values: CDR1 ENHRY, CDR2 SYGVKD. This CDR3 has 15 amino acids.